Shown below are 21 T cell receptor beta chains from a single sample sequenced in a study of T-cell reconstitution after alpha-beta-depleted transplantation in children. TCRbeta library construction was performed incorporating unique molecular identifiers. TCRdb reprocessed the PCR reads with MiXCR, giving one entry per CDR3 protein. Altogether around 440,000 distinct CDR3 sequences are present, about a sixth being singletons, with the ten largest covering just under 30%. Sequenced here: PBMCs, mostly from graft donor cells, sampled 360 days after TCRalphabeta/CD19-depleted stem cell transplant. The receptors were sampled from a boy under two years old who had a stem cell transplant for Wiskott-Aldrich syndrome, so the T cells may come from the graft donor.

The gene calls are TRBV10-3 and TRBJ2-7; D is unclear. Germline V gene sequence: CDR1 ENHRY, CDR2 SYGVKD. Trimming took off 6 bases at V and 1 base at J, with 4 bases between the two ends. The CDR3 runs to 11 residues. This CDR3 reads CAISRSYEQYF. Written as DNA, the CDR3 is TGTGCCATCAGCCGGTCCTACGAGCAGTACTTC.

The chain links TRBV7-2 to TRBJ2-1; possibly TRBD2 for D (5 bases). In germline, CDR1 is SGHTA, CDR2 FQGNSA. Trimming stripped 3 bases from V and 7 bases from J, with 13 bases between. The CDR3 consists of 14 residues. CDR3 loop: CASSFPSRRNEQFF. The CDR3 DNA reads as TGTGCCAGCAGCTTTCCTAGCAGAAGGAATGAGCAGTTCTTC.

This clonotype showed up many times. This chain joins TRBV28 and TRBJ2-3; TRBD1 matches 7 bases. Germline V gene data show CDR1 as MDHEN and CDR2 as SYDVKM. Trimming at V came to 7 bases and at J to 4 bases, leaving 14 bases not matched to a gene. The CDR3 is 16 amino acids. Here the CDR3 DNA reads TGTGCCAGCACACCAGGGGGAACAGGGTTATCAGATACGCAGTATTTT. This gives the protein CASTPGGTGLSDTQYF.

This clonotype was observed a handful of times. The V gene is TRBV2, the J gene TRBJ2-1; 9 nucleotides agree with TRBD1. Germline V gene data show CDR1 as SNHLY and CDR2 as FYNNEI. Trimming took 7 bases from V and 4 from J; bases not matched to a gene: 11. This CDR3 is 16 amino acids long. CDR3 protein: CASKQSWTGVYNEQFF. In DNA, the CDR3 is TGTGCCAGCAAACAGTCCTGGACAGGGGTATACAATGAGCAGTTCTTC.

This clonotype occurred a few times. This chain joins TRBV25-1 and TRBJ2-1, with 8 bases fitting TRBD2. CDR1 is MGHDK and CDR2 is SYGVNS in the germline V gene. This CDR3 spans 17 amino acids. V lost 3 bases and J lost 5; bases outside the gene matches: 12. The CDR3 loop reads CASSEPSSGLLDNEQFF. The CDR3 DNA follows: TGTGCCAGCAGTGAGCCCTCTAGCGGGTTGTTAGACAATGAGCAGTTCTTC.

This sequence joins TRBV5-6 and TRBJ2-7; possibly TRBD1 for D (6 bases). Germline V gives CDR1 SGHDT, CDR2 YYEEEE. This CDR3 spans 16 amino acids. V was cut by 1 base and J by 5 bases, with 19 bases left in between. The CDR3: CASSLYQQGMENEQYF. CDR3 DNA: TGTGCCAGCAGCTTGTATCAACAGGGTATGGAGAACGAGCAGTACTTC.

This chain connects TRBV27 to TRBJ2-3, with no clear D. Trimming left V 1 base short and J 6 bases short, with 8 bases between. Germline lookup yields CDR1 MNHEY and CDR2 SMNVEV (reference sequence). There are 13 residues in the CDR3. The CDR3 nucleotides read TGTGCCAGCAGTTTATTCGGGCTGGATACGCAGTATTTT. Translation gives CASSLFGLDTQYF.

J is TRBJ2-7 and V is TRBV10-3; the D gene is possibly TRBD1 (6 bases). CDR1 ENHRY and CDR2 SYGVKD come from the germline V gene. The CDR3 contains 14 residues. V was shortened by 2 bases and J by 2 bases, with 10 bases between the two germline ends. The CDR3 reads CAISERNRAYEQYF. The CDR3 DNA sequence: TGTGCCATCAGTGAGAGGAACAGGGCCTACGAGCAGTACTTC.

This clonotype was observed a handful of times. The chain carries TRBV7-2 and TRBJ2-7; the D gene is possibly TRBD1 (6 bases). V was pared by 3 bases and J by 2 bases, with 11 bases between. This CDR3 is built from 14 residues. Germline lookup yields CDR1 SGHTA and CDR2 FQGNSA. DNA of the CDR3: TGTGCCAGCAGCTTGCAGACAGGAACCTACGAGCAGTACTTC. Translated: CASSLQTGTYEQYF.

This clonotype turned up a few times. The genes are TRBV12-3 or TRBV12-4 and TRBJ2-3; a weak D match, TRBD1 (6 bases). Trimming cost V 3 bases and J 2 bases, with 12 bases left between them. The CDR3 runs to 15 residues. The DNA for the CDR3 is TGTGCCAGCAGTTTGCACGGGGACAACACAGATACGCAGTATTTT. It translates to CASSLHGDNTDTQYF.

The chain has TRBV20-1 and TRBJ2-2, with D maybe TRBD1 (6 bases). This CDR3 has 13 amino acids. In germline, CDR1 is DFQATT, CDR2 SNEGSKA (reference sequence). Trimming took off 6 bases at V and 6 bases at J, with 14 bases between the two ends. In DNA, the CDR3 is TGCAGTGCCCAGAAGGGGGTCCCCGGGGAGCTGTTTTTT. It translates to CSAQKGVPGELFF.

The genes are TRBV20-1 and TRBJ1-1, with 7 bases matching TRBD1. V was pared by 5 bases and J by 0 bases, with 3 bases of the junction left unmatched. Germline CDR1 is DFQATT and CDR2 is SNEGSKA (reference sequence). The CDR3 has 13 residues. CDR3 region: CSASQGLNTEAFF. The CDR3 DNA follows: TGCAGTGCTTCACAGGGGTTGAACACTGAAGCTTTCTTT.

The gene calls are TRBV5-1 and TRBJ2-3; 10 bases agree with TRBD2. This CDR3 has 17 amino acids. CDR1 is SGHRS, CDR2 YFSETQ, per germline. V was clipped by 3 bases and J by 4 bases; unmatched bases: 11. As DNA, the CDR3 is TGCGCCAGCAGCTCGGGTCGAGGACTAGCGGTTCCAGATACGCAGTATTTT. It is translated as CASSSGRGLAVPDTQYF.

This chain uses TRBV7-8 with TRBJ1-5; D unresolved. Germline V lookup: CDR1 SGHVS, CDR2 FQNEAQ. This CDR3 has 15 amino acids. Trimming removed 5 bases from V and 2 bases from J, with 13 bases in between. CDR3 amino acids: CASSPGRGGNQPQHF. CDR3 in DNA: TGTGCCAGCAGCCCCGGTCGGGGTGGCAATCAGCCCCAGCATTTT.

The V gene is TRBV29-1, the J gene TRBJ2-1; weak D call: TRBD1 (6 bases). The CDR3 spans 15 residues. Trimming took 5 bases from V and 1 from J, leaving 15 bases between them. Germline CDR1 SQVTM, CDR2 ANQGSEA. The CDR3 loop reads CSVLRQVWSYNEQFF. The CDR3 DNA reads TGCAGCGTTCTAAGACAGGTTTGGTCCTACAATGAGCAGTTCTTC.

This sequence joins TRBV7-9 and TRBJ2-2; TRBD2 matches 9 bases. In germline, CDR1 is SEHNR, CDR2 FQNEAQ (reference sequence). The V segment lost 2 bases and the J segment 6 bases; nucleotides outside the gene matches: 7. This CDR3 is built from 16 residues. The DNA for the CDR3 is TGTGCCAGCAGCTTACCCGGCGGGAGGGCCCCCGGGGAGCTGTTTTTT. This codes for CASSLPGGRAPGELFF.

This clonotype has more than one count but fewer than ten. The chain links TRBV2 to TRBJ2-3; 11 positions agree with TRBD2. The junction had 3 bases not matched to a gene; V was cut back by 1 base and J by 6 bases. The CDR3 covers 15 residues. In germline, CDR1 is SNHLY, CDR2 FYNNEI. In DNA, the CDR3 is TGTGCCAGCAGTGAAGGGACTAGCGGGTTGGATACGCAGTATTTT. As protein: CASSEGTSGLDTQYF.

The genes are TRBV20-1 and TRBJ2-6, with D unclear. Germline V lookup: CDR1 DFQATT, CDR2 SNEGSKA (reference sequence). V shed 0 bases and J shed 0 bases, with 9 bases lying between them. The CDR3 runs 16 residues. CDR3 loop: CSAREFGSSGANVLTF. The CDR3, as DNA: TGCAGTGCTAGAGAGTTCGGCAGCTCTGGGGCCAACGTCCTGACTTTC.

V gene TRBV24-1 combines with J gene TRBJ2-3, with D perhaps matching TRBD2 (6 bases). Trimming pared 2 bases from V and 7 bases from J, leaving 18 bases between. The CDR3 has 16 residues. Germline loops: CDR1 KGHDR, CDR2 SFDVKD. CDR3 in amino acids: CATSDSQRALGYTQYF. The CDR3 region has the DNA TGTGCCACCAGTGATTCTCAGCGGGCCCTGGGATATACGCAGTATTTT.

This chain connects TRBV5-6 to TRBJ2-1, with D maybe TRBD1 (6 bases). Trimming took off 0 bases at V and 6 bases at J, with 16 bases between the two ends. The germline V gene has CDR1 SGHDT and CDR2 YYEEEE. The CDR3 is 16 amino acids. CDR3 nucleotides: TGTGCCAGCAGCTTGGTTGACAGGTTTCGACCCAATGAGCAGTTCTTC. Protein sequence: CASSLVDRFRPNEQFF.

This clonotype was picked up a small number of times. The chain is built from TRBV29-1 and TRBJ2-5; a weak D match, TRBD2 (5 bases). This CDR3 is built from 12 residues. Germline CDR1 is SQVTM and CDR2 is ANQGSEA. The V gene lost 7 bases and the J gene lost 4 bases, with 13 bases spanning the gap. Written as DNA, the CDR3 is TGCAGCGCTGAGGGCGCCGGAGAGACCCAGTACTTC. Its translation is CSAEGAGETQYF.